These 8 T cell receptor beta chains were sequenced from one sample in a study of T and B cells in COVID-19 patients. TRB rearrangements were amplified by multiplex PCR with BIOMED2 TRB-A/B primers. TCRdb called the multiplex PCR reads again in MiXCR, with one record for every CDR3 protein. Counted here are tens of thousands of distinct CDR3 sequences, under 30% occurring once; the ten biggest clones make up about 2.8%. From blood, roughly 250-500 ng of genomic DNA served as TRB template. Sequenced sample: blood. Receptors originate from a human donor who had recovered from COVID-19.

By share, this clonotype ranks as medium-sized (0.01 to 0.1%). The V call is TRBV11-1, the J call TRBJ2-1, with D tentatively TRBD2 (6 bases). Germline V gene lookup returns CDR1 SGHAT and CDR2 FQDESV (reference sequence). This CDR3 region has 14 residues. Deletions cut 5 bases from V and 7 bases from J, with 15 bases between. CDR3 sequence (DNA): TGTGCCAGCAGCGTCGGGACTCCCACAAATGAGCAGTTCTTC. It translates to CASSVGTPTNEQFF.

V usage is TRBV5-6 and J usage is TRBJ2-7, with 8 bases identical to TRBD2. Germline V gives CDR1 SGHDT, CDR2 YYEEEE. This CDR3 spans 14 amino acids. V lost 7 bases to trimming and J lost 5 bases; unmatched junction nucleotides: 11. CDR3 sequence reads: CASGTGGHSDEQYF. In nucleotides, the CDR3 is TGTGCCAGCGGGACGGGGGGGCATTCGGACGAGCAGTACTTC.

This clonotype appeared a few times. The V gene is TRBV30, the J gene TRBJ1-1; D not certain. Germline V gene data show CDR1 as GTSNPN and CDR2 as SVGIG (reference sequence). The CDR3 runs to 13 residues. V lost 5 bases to trimming and J lost 1 base, with 11 bases between them. For the CDR3, the DNA is TGTGCCTGGGATCGGGCCTCGAACACTGAAGCTTTCTTT. Protein product: CAWDRASNTEAFF. Filled out from reference TRBV30 and TRBJ1-1, the complete variable domain reads SQTIHQWPATLVQPVGSPLSLECTVEGTSNPNLYWYRQAAGRGLQLLFYSVGIGQISSEVPQNLSASRPQDRQFILSSKKLLLSDSGFYLCAWDRASNTEAFFGQGTRLTVV.

This sequence joins TRBV7-9 and TRBJ2-7; D may be TRBD1 or TRBD2 (5 bases each). The CDR3 loop spans 14 amino acids. Looked up from germline, CDR1 is SEHNR and CDR2 is FQNEAQ (reference sequence). V was clipped by 9 bases and J by 3 bases, with 18 bases between them. Here the CDR3 DNA reads TGTGCCAGTTCCCCGGGGCAGATTGGCTACGAGCAGTACTTC. Translation: CASSPGQIGYEQYF.

As concerns this clonotype: Its ends do not fully match the called genes, so a read error is possible. This rearrangement joins TRBV30 to TRBJ1-1; D call uncertain. The germline gives CDR1 GTSNPN, CDR2 SVGIG (reference sequence). This CDR3 has 15 amino acids. CDR3 protein: CARSSTGLGNTEAFF. The CDR3 DNA follows: TGTGCCCGGAGTAGCACCGGACTGGGGAACACTGAAGCTTTCTTT.

This clonotype was recorded a few times. CDR3 bases: TGTGCCAGCAGCGCGGGACAGGGCTATCAGCCCCAGCATTTT. Its protein is CASSAGQGYQPQHF. The chain recombines TRBV5-6 with TRBJ1-5, with 9 bases matching TRBD1. V lost 4 bases to trimming and J lost 5 bases; unmatched junction nucleotides: 4. Germline V CDR1 and CDR2: SGHDT, YYEEEE. The CDR3 covers 14 residues.

This clonotype appeared a few times. The V and J genes are TRBV6-1 and TRBJ2-5, with D possibly TRBD2 on 5 matching bases. Germline assignment: CDR1 MNHNS and CDR2 SASEGT. Trimming removed 6 bases from V and 1 base from J, with 15 bases in between. CDR3 length equals 15 residues. The CDR3 DNA is TGTGCCAGCAGCTGGGGTGGGAGCCTCCAAGAGACCCAGTACTTC. It yields the protein CASSWGGSLQETQYF.

Comments on this clonotype: A much bigger clone sits one base away, suggesting this may be a read error. This chain uses TRBV19 with TRBJ2-3; D is possibly TRBD1 or TRBD2 (5 bases each). CDR3 size: 15 residues. CDR1 is LNHDA, CDR2 SQIVND, per germline (reference sequence). The CDR3 reads CDSSIEGKSTDTQYF. CDR3 DNA sequence: TGTGACAGTAGTATTGAGGGGAAGAGCACAGATACGCAGTATTTT. Looking up the rest from reference TRBV19 and TRBJ2-3 gives the full variable domain: DGGITQSPKYLFRKEGQNVTLSCEQNLNHDAMYWYRQDPGQGLRLIYYSQIVNDFQKGDIAEGYSVSREKKESFPLTVTSAQKNPTAFYLCDSSIEGKSTDTQYFGPGTRLTVL.